This T cell receptor (beta chain) is from a study of cytomegalovirus exposure and HLA in healthy donors. Study-wide findings and caveats: CMV serostatus stood as the only immune exposure information on hand.

A word on this clone: Its antigen is unidentified.

After removal of 4 bases from V and 3 bases from J, the junction contained 3 bases not matched to a gene. CDR1 SGHNT and CDR2 YYREEE come from the germline V gene (reference sequence). The CDR3 has 14 residues. The study ran its PCR with 60 Vbeta and 13 Jbeta primers. The protocol was immunoSEQ multiplex PCR, while the TCRdb copy is restricted to in-frame clones and leaves out a portion. This sample carries roughly 45,000 clones, around 65% of them seen once, and the ten largest clones take about 8.5%. Specimen: PBMCs. This sequence originates from a human donor in good health. The chain couples TRBV5-4 to TRBJ2-5; TRBD2 matches 10 bases. The CDR3 loop is CASSKGLAEETQYF. The CDR3 coding sequence is TGTGCCAGCAGCAAAGGACTAGCGGAAGAGACCCAGTACTTC.